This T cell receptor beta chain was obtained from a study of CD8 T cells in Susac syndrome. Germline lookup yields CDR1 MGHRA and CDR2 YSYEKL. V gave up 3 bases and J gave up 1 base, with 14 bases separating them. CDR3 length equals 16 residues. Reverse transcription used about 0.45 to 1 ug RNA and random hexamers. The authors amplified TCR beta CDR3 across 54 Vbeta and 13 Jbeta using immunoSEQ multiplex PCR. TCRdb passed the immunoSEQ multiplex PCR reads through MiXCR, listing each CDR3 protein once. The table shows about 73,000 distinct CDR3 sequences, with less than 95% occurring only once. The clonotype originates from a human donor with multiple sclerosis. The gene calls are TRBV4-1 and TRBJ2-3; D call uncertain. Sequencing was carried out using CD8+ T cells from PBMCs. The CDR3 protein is CASSHNPATGTDTQYF. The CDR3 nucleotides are TGCGCCAGCAGCCATAATCCGGCGACTGGCACAGATACGCAGTATTTT.